These T cell receptor beta chains were read from a single sample in a study of cytomegalovirus exposure and HLA in healthy donors. Sequencing was performed with immunoSEQ multiplex PCR; in TCRdb, only in-frame clones are kept and a portion is missing. The sample lists about 120,000 clones, roughly 80% occurring once. Sequenced sample: PBMCs. Receptors originate from a woman aged 40 to 50 in good health and CMV-seropositive. The conserved cysteine and the conserved F or W are not part of the CDR3 here. Size is omitted from some rows. Given values are once, few, many or a class for expanded clones.

V gene | clone size | CDR3 protein
TRBV6-1 | - | ASSEAGRPNYGYT
TRBV11-3 | once | ASSLLGDLYNEQF
TRBV6-5 | - | APAGPKAEAF
TRBV6-4 | few | ASSEGANTEAF
TRBV5-4 | - | ASRDSPLSGANVLT
TRBV9 | - | ASSPTGGGYYEQY
TRBV7-9 | - | ASSFRIEYEQF
TRBV6-5 | - | ASGGGAGYEKLF
TRBV13 | - | ASSLRLATYEQY
TRBV5-6 | - | ASSSSGTASSYEQY
TRBV7-2 | - | ASSLAGAEQY
TRBV5-1 | - | ASSSATGISLDTEAF
TRBV5-1 | few | ASSSGQNTEAF
TRBV30 | - | AYTLRGSDTEAF
TRBV4-1 | - | ASSIPGQGNTGELF
TRBV5-1 | - | ASSLLQGNTEAF
TRBV19 | - | ASNNQGLDTEAF
TRBV2 | - | ASSLQGRETQY
TRBV7-3 | - | ASSRAASGRQQF
TRBV5-4 | few | ASSFPGTEDSPLH
TRBV18 | - | ASSPDNSGNTIY
TRBV10-1 | - | ASSEGRRYEQY
TRBV15 | - | ATSSAPGIQPQH
TRBV5-4 | - | ASSNNRGANEKLF
TRBV7-5 | - | ARSFLFPADSPLH
TRBV5-4 | - | ASSGGRDLIPGELF
TRBV7-9 | - | ASSLDGSSYNEQF
TRBV5-1 | - | ASSTGTGSYEQY
TRBV4-2 | - | ASSQAPSGQVSYEQY
TRBV5-4 | - | ASTPGGTSGYNEQF
TRBV9 | - | ASSVAAGDQPQH
TRBV30 | - | AWGDRAGQPQH
TRBV13 | - | ASSPMGQSGELF
TRBV7-9 | - | ASSPSRYGNTDTQY
TRBV5-4 | - | ASSGPTSREQF
TRBV6-1 | - | ASSEGTGQADTQY
TRBV6-5 | - | ASRKQALSGNTIY
TRBV23-1 | - | ASSRPREGRQQETQY
TRBV4-1 | - | ASSQLTGGAGELRYTGELF
TRBV5-6 | - | ASRRTGSHEQY
TRBV7-2 | once | ASSLQGETQY
TRBV27 | once | ASSLGRGGRRDEQF
TRBV7-2 | - | ASSPRGSGATYEQY
TRBV5-4 | - | ASSLGTSGSRRDTQY
TRBV2 | - | ASGDRDTGELF
TRBV7-9 | - | ASSSLGSGSQSYNEQF
TRBV18 | - | ASSPPFQHIEKLF
TRBV18 | - | ASSPPGTGARDTEAF
TRBV5-1 | - | ASSVGTSGRNGELF
TRBV29-1 | - | SVGPAYPGNQPQH
TRBV7-8 | - | ASSNDPSRGNEQF
TRBV4-1 | - | ASSHLQGRDSPLH
TRBV6-5 | - | ASSRDSNQPQH
TRBV2 | - | ASTDLDRDHEQY